This T cell receptor (beta chain) was identified during a study of blood T cell repertoires in COVID-19 (dated by TCRdb to about 2020). The study in broad terms: Samples covering the acute and convalescent phases of COVID-19 were provided by collaborators in the United States, Italy and Spain. The material from the prospective study consisted of cDNA or gDNA derived from T cells, B-cell-depleted T cells, or PBMCs. The dataset comprised deeply sampled blood TCRbeta repertoires from subjects exposed to, actively infected with, or recovered from COVID-19. The repertoires were released in a freely available public database intended as a resource for research on the immune response to SARS-CoV-2. Samples came from the ongoing ImmuneRACE study (first 160 participants) plus 1,254 subjects from 6 global collaborators. A de-identified subject ID, COVID-19 status, age in years and sex were almost always included in the sample metadata. Where HLA class I and class II types were available, the types were taken from metadata supplied by the sample provider, not from assay-based typing. Study-level results and caveats: The amount of clinical and demographic metadata varied by source and participant and was provided uncurated.

V and J are trimmed by 4 bases and 1 base, and the gene matches miss 4 bases of the junction. The germline V gene gives CDR1 as SGDLS and CDR2 as YYNGEE. Counted from cysteine to phenylalanine, this CDR3 has 15 amino acids. The kept DNA is CDR3 alone, 45 bases in frame from the first base. The collaborating institutions used their own protocols to collect whole blood in K2EDTA tubes. For TCRbeta analysis, collaborators shipped samples as frozen whole blood, isolated PBMCs, or DNA extracted from either of those sample types. The immunoSEQ Assay, a bias-controlled multiplex PCR, was used to amplify TCRbeta CDR3 regions from genomic DNA. The source study handled its data this way. Within the assay, amplification of reference gene primers was used to estimate how many nucleated cells each sample contained. Sequence reads were collapsed and filtered to measure the absolute abundance of every unique TCRbeta CDR3 rearrangement. For each sample, productive Simpson clonality was calculated as the square root of Simpson's diversity index across productive rearrangements. Sourced from immuneACCESS, this table was stored by TCRdb with only in-frame sequences that have V and J called. A share of the clones is absent; for the studies checked, an unresolved V gene accounts for under half, and the remainder has no known explanation. The DNA gave D and trimming, while V, J and clone size come from that table. A total of approximately 150,000 clones appear in this sample, approximately 84% of them only once. The ten largest clones represent roughly 2% of the sample.

A remark on this clone: Its antigen is not yet known. No base quality values were provided; no much bigger clone lies one nucleotide off.

The receptor was derived from a man aged 65 to 85 with acute or convalescent COVID-19. Sequencing was performed on peripheral blood. The chain is made from TRBV9 and TRBJ2-2; 7 central bases correspond to TRBD2. At the DNA level, the sequence is TGTGCCAGCAGCCCTCAGCGGGGGAACACCGGGGAGCTGTTTTTT. This yields the protein CASSPQRGNTGELFF.